This passage covers 16 T cell receptor beta chains from one sample sequenced in a study of cytomegalovirus exposure and HLA in healthy donors. PCR primers comprised 60 Vbeta and 13 Jbeta primers. Generated by immunoSEQ multiplex PCR, the TCRdb table keeps only in-frame clones and is missing some. The table shows about 130,000 clones, with over 70% occurring only once. The specimen sequenced was PBMCs. Receptor source: a woman aged 55-69 years in good health and CMV-seropositive.

The chain combines TRBV9 with TRBJ2-3; D is ambiguous. Germline loops: CDR1 SGDLS, CDR2 YYNGEE. This CDR3 region has 15 residues. Trimming stripped 0 bases from V and 3 bases from J, with 11 bases between. For the CDR3, the DNA is TGTGCCAGCAGCGTAGGTTCGGCGCGGACAGATACGCAGTATTTT. Protein: CASSVGSARTDTQYF.

V and J are TRBV5-1 and TRBJ2-1, with 14 bases identical to TRBD2. This CDR3 has 15 residues. CDR1 and CDR2 from the germline V gene are SGHRS and YFSETQ. With 3 bases clipped from V and 9 bases from J, the junction kept 5 bases outside the gene matches. The DNA of the CDR3 is TGCGCCAGCAGCTCGACTAGCGGGGGGGCGGGTGAGCAGTTCTTC. This encodes CASSSTSGGAGEQFF.

This clone was seen a few times. The chain employs TRBV27 and TRBJ2-7, with D possibly matching TRBD2 (6 bases). There are 14 residues in the CDR3. The V gene lost 4 bases and the J gene lost 7 bases, with 17 bases spanning the gap. Germline values: CDR1 MNHEY, CDR2 SMNVEV (reference sequence). DNA for the CDR3: TGTGCCAGCAGTTCGCAAGGACTGGAGGGTGAGCAGTACTTC. Its protein product is CASSSQGLEGEQYF.

The chain is built from TRBV7-3 and TRBJ1-1; D remains unclear. V lost 4 bases and J 1 base, leaving 7 bases between the germline ends. From germline, CDR1 is SGHTA and CDR2 FQGTGA. The CDR3 sequence is 13 residues long. Here the CDR3 DNA reads TGTGCCAGCAGCTCCGTCCCGAACACTGAAGCTTTCTTT. It is translated as CASSSVPNTEAFF.

The chain links TRBV7-5 to TRBJ2-5; the DNA was not used to check the table's D call, TRBD2. TRBV7-5 is marked as a pseudogene. CDR3 length equals 15 residues. The CDR3 reads CARRYRTSGEETQYF. The CDR3 nucleotides are TGTGCCAGAAGGTACCGGACTAGCGGGGAAGAGACCCAGTACTTC.

The CDR3 DNA is TGTGCCAGCAGTTACACCCTTACAGGGGGCGACGGCTACACCTTC. This gives the protein CASSYTLTGGDGYTF. The chain links TRBV6-5 to TRBJ1-2, with 9 bases fitting TRBD1. There are 15 residues in the CDR3. V was pared by 2 bases and J by 8 bases, with 9 bases of the junction left unmatched. Germline loops: CDR1 MNHEY, CDR2 SVGAGI.

The genes are TRBV7-2 and TRBJ2-7; the match to TRBD1 covers 10 bases. CDR1 and CDR2 (germline): SGHTA, FQGNSA. Trimming took 5 bases from V and 3 from J; bases not matched to a gene: 7. CDR3 length: 15 amino acids. CDR3 bases: TGTGCCAGCAGCCCCCGGGACAGGGGAAGCTACGAGCAGTACTTC. Amino acid sequence: CASSPRDRGSYEQYF.

The chain couples TRBV7-9 to TRBJ2-3; tentative D call: TRBD1 (6 bases). Trimming cost V 1 base and J 4 bases, with 12 bases left between them. Germline CDR1 reads SEHNR; CDR2 reads FQNEAQ (reference sequence). CDR3 length: 15 residues. CDR3 DNA: TGTGCCAGCAGCTTAGTTTTCGGGACATCAGATACGCAGTATTTT. As protein: CASSLVFGTSDTQYF.

V gene TRBV27 combines with J gene TRBJ1-5; 7 bases align to TRBD1. The germline CDR1 and CDR2 sequences are MNHEY and SMNVEV (reference sequence). This CDR3 is built from 14 residues. The junction had 6 bases not matched to a gene; V was cut back by 7 bases and J by 3 bases. The DNA of the CDR3 is TGTGCCAGCACGCCCGACAGGGTCAATCAGCCCCAGCATTTT. It yields the protein CASTPDRVNQPQHF.

This rearrangement joins TRBV10-2 to TRBJ2-2, with a weak D call TRBD1 (6 bases). V was trimmed by 6 bases and J by 5 bases, leaving 19 bases between them. The CDR3 covers 16 residues. Germline V CDR1 and CDR2: WSHSY, SAAADI. The CDR3, as DNA: TGCGCCAGCAGGGCCCGGTGGAGCCAGGGGACCGGGGAGCTGTTTTTT. Amino acid sequence: CASRARWSQGTGELFF.

The V gene is TRBV5-6, the J gene TRBJ2-3; TRBD1 agrees at 7 bases. This CDR3 has 17 amino acids. CDR1 is SGHDT, CDR2 YYEEEE, per germline. The J segment lost 0 bases and the V segment lost 3 bases, leaving 10 bases of the junction unmatched. The CDR3: CASSSRSTGVSTDTQYF. The CDR3 DNA is TGTGCCAGCAGCTCGAGGAGCACAGGGGTCAGCACAGATACGCAGTATTTT.

This rearrangement joins TRBV18 to TRBJ1-5, with D hard to call. V gave up 4 bases and J gave up 5 bases, with 15 bases separating them. The germline V gene encodes CDR1 KGHSH and CDR2 LQKENI. CDR3 length: 15 residues. CDR3 loop: CASSLGREGDQPQHF. CDR3 sequence (DNA): TGTGCCAGCTCACTAGGACGGGAAGGAGATCAGCCCCAGCATTTT. Drawing the rest from reference TRBV18 and TRBJ1-5, the complete variable domain is NAGVMQNPRHLVRRRGQEARLRCSPMKGHSHVYWYRQLPEEGLKFMVYLQKENIIDESGMPKERFSAEFPKEGPSILRIQQVVRGDSAAYFCASSLGREGDQPQHFGDGTRLSIL.

Only a few counts were recorded for this clone. The chain carries TRBV7-2 and TRBJ2-5; 8 bases are shared with TRBD2. V lost 1 base and J lost 4; bases outside the gene matches: 5. CDR1 and CDR2 from the germline V gene are SGHTA and FQGNSA. The CDR3 contains 15 residues. The CDR3 loop reads CASSLVGLATETQYF. CDR3 sequence (DNA): TGTGCCAGCAGCTTAGTCGGACTAGCCACAGAGACCCAGTACTTC. Variable domain in full (rest from reference TRBV7-2 and TRBJ2-5): GAGVSQSPSNKVTEKGKDVELRCDPISGHTALYWYRQSLGQGLEFLIYFQGNSAPDKSGLPSDRFSAERTGGSVSTLTIQRTQQEDSAVYLCASSLVGLATETQYFGPGTRLLVL.

J is TRBJ1-5 and V is TRBV2; D is possibly TRBD1 (6 bases). The CDR3 is made up of 16 amino acids. V was shortened by 3 bases and J by 1 base, with 13 bases between the two germline ends. Germline CDR1 SNHLY, CDR2 FYNNEI. The DNA of the CDR3 is TGTGCCAGCAGTGACGGGACAACAGGAAGCAATCAGCCCCAGCATTTT. This encodes CASSDGTTGSNQPQHF.

The rearrangement links TRBV5-4 to TRBJ2-5; 9 nucleotides match TRBD2. The CDR3 length is 16 residues. CDR1 is SGHNT and CDR2 is YYREEE in the germline V gene (reference sequence). J lost 4 bases, V lost 4 bases, and 11 bases had no gene match. This CDR3 reads CASSPAGGSPLETQYF. CDR3 coding DNA: TGTGCCAGCAGCCCGGCGGGAGGGTCCCCCTTAGAGACCCAGTACTTC. The full variable domain, rest sourced from reference TRBV5-4 and TRBJ2-5, is ETGVTQSPTHLIKTRGQQVTLRCSSQSGHNTVSWYQQALGQGPQFIFQYYREEENGRGNFPPRFSGLQFPNYSSELNVNALELDDSALYLCASSPAGGSPLETQYFGPGTRLLVL.

The V call is TRBV5-1, the J call TRBJ1-3; TRBD1 matches 7 bases. With V trimmed by 4 bases and J by 2 bases, 9 bases remained unmatched. The CDR3 loop spans 16 amino acids. Germline V CDR1 and CDR2: SGHRS, YFSETQ. CDR3 DNA: TGCGCCAGCAGCGATCGGACAGGTAGTACTGGAAACACCATATATTTT. Its translation: CASSDRTGSTGNTIYF.